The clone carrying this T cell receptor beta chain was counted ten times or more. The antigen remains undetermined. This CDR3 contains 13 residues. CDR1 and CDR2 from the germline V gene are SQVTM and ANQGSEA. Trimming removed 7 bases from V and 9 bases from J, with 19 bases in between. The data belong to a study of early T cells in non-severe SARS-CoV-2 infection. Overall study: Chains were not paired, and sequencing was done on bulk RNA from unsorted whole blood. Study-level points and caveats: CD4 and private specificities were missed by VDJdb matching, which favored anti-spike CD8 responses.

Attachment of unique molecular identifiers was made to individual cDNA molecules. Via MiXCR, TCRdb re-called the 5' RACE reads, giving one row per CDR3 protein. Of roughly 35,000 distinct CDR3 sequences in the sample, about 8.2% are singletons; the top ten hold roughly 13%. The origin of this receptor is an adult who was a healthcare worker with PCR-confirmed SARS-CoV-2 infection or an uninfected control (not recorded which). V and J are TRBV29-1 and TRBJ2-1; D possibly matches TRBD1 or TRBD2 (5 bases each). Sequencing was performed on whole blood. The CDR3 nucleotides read TGCAGCGGTGTACCATCAGGGCGGGTTGAGCAGTTCTTC. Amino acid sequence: CSGVPSGRVEQFF.